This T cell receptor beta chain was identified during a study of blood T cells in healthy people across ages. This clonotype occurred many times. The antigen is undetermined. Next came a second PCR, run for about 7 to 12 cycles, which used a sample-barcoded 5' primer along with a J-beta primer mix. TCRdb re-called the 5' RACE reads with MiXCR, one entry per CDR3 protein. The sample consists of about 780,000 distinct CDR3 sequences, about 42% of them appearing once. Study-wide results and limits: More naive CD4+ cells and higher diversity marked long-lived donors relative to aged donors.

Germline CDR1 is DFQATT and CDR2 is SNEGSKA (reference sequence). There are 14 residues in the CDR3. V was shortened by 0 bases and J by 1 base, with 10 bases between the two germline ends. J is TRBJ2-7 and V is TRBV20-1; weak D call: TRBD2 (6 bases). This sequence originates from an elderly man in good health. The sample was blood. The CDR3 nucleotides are TGCAGTGCTAGAGACATCGGGGGTTCCTACGAGCAGTACTTC. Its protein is CSARDIGGSYEQYF.